The rows below give T cell receptor beta chains drawn from one sample of a study of T cells in Graves' hyperthyroidism and ophthalmopathy. TCRdb processed the multiplex PCR reads anew with MiXCR; each CDR3 protein has one entry. Here the sample spans around 350,000 distinct CDR3 sequences, over 15% being singletons. The sequenced material came from blood. These receptor sequences come from a woman aged 18-35 years with Graves' hyperthyroidism. The CDR3 runs from the conserved cysteine through the conserved F or W. A D gene is named only where the DNA matches it firmly. For some rows the clone size is stated as once, few or many, or as a class when expanded; others skip it.

D: -; size: once; V: TRBV6-1; J: TRBJ2-7; DNA: TGTGCCAGCAGTGAAGTTGTGACAGCTACCTACGAGCAGTACTTC; CDR3: CASSEVVTATYEQYF
D: -; size: once; V: TRBV6-2/TRBV6-3; J: TRBJ1-5; DNA: TGTGCCAGCATGGAGGCGAGGAGCTATCAGCCTCAGCATTTT; CDR3: CASMEARSYQPQHF
D: -; size: many; V: TRBV14; J: TRBJ2-5; DNA: TGTGCCAGCAGCCACACCAGGTTTCAGGGCCGGGAGACCCAGTACTTC; CDR3: CASSHTRFQGRETQYF
D: -; size: few; V: TRBV18; J: TRBJ1-6; DNA: TGTGCCAGCTCACCACTTGGCGTGGGCGGTAATTCACCCCTCCACTTT; CDR3: CASSPLGVGGNSPLHF
D: -; size: many; V: TRBV27; J: TRBJ1-2; DNA: TGTGCCAGCAGTTTAAGGCAGGGATCCTATGGCTACACCTTC; CDR3: CASSLRQGSYGYTF
D: -; size: many; V: TRBV6-1; J: TRBJ2-2; DNA: TGTGCCAGCAGTGAATTTGGGGTTTCCTTGGGCGGGGAGCTGTTTTTT; CDR3: CASSEFGVSLGGELFF
D: -; size: -; V: TRBV12-3/TRBV12-4; J: TRBJ1-3; DNA: TGTGCCAGCAGGAACACAGGGAGTGGAAACACCATATATTTT; CDR3: CASRNTGSGNTIYF
D: -; size: many; V: TRBV3-1; J: TRBJ2-5; DNA: TGTGCCAGCAGCCCGCGACCGGGTAGGGGGGAGACCCAGTACTTC; CDR3: CASSPRPGRGETQYF
D: -; size: many; V: TRBV28; J: TRBJ2-7; DNA: TGTGCCAGCAGTTTAGCCGGGACACTAACCTACGAGCAGTACTTC; CDR3: CASSLAGTLTYEQYF
D: -; size: -; V: TRBV11-2; J: TRBJ2-2; DNA: TGTGCCAGCAGCTTACTTGGGATGGACGGGGAGCTGTTTTTT; CDR3: CASSLLGMDGELFF
D: -; size: many; V: TRBV20-1; J: TRBJ1-1; DNA: TGCAGTGCTAGCTATGGCCCGGCAGCTTTCTTT; CDR3: CSASYGPAAFF
D: -; size: many; V: TRBV11-2; J: TRBJ1-1; DNA: TGTGCCAGCAGCTTAGATCTCAGACCTGAAGCTTTCTTT; CDR3: CASSLDLRPEAFF
D: -; size: many; V: TRBV30; J: TRBJ2-7; DNA: TGTGCCTGGACGGTCGGGGGGCGAGAGCAGTACTTC; CDR3: CAWTVGGREQYF
D: TRBD1; size: -; V: TRBV28; J: TRBJ1-5; DNA: TGTGCCAGCAGTTTCCCCCAGGGGGCTTGGGGGATCGATGGTCAGCCTCAGCATTTT; CDR3: CASSFPQGAWGIDGQPQHF
D: -; size: many; V: TRBV19; J: TRBJ1-1; DNA: TGTGCCAGTAATATAGGATGGGGCACCAGGAACACTGAAGCTTTCTTT; CDR3: CASNIGWGTRNTEAFF
D: -; size: -; V: TRBV7-2; J: TRBJ1-2; DNA: TGTGCCAGCAGCTTAAAAGGGGAGGGCTACACCTTC; CDR3: CASSLKGEGYTF
D: TRBD1; size: many; V: TRBV11-2; J: TRBJ2-7; DNA: TGTGCCAGCAGCCCCTGGGGACAGGGGAGCTCCTACGAGCAGTACTTC; CDR3: CASSPWGQGSSYEQYF
D: -; size: many; V: TRBV6-1; J: TRBJ2-7; DNA: TGTGCCAGCGAGGACAAGCCCTACGAGCAGTACTTC; CDR3: CASEDKPYEQYF
D: -; size: -; V: TRBV7-8; J: TRBJ2-5; DNA: TGTGCCAGCATAAGGAGCATCCGAGAGACCCAGTACTTC; CDR3: CASIRSIRETQYF
D: -; size: -; V: TRBV12-3/TRBV12-4; J: TRBJ2-7; DNA: TGTGCCAGCAGTTACTACGGGGGTTCCTACGAGCAGTACTTC; CDR3: CASSYYGGSYEQYF
D: TRBD2; size: -; V: TRBV2; J: TRBJ2-5; DNA: TGTGCCAGCAAAGGACTAGCGGGGTACCAAGAGACCAAGTACTTC; CDR3: CASKGLAGYQETKYF
D: -; size: -; V: TRBV29-1; J: TRBJ1-1; DNA: TGCAGCGTTACCTCCCAGCCGAACACTGAAGCTTTCTTT; CDR3: CSVTSQPNTEAFF
D: -; size: many; V: TRBV5-1; J: TRBJ1-2; DNA: TGCGCCAGCAGCTCCCGGGGCGGGAGCTATGGCTACACCTTC; CDR3: CASSSRGGSYGYTF
D: -; size: many; V: TRBV4-2; J: TRBJ2-7; DNA: TGTGCCAGCAGCCAAACCGCGGGACAAGGCTATTACGAGCAGTACTTC; CDR3: CASSQTAGQGYYEQYF
D: TRBD2; size: -; V: TRBV29-1; J: TRBJ2-5; DNA: TGCAGCGGGATCTCAGGCGTCGCGGGGGGCCAAGAGACCCAGTACTTC; CDR3: CSGISGVAGGQETQYF
D: TRBD1; size: many; V: TRBV28; J: TRBJ2-2; DNA: TGTGCCAGCAGCGTGACCGGGACAGGGATCACCGGGGAGCTGTTTTTT; CDR3: CASSVTGTGITGELFF
D: -; size: -; V: TRBV20-1; J: TRBJ2-3; DNA: TGCAGTGCTAGAGCCCCCCCCACAGATACGCAGTATTTT; CDR3: CSARAPPTDTQYF
D: -; size: many; V: TRBV7-8; J: TRBJ1-2; DNA: TGTGCCAGCAGCCCCGGGGGAGGGTCTGGCTACACCTTC; CDR3: CASSPGGGSGYTF
D: TRBD1; size: many; V: TRBV4-2; J: TRBJ1-5; DNA: TGTGCCAGCAGCCAAGATCAGGGGGCTACCCTTTTGGCCCAGCATTTT; CDR3: CASSQDQGATLLAQHF
D: TRBD1; size: many; V: TRBV20-1; J: TRBJ1-1; DNA: TGCAGTGCTAGAGCCAATCCGGTGGGACAGGTATTCATGAACACTGAAGCTTTCTTT; CDR3: CSARANPVGQVFMNTEAFF
D: -; size: many; V: TRBV24-1; J: TRBJ1-2; DNA: TGTGCCGCCAAAGGCCCCAGTGGCTACACCTTC; CDR3: CAAKGPSGYTF
D: -; size: few; V: TRBV29-1; J: TRBJ1-5; DNA: TGCAGCGTTGCTTTGGGGGTGGGTAATCAGCCCCAGCATTTT; CDR3: CSVALGVGNQPQHF
D: -; size: many; V: TRBV6-1; J: TRBJ2-2; DNA: TGTGCCAGCCGTCCCGATCTAGGAAGCACCGGGGAGCTGTTTTTT; CDR3: CASRPDLGSTGELFF